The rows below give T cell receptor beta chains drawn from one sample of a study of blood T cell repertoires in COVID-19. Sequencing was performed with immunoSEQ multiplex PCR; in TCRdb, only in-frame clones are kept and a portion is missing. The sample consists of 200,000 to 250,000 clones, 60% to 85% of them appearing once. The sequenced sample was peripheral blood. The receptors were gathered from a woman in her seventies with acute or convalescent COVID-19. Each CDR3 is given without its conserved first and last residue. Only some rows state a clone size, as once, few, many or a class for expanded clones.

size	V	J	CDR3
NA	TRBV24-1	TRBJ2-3	ATSDFGLAGGPEDTQY
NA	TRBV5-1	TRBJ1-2	ASSLAGQAEGYT
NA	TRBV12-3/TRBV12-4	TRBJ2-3	ASMVGVKDTQY
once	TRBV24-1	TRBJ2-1	ATSEGTSNNEQF
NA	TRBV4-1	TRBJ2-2	ASSHPGSYLAGELF
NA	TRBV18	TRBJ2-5	ASSPQVPDPGETQY
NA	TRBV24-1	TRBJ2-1	ATSGSGASYNEQF
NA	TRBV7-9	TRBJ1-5	ASSFSQGNQPQH
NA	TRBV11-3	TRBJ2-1	ASSPRTSVHNEQF
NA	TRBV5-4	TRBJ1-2	ASSTEQGAPEFYT
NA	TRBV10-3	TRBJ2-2	AASGTSGMNTGELF
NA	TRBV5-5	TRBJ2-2	ASRNKAGEINTGELF
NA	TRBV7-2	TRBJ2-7	ASSLVGTSSGYEQY
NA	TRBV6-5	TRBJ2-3	ASSQTGGAQY
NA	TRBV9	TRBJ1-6	ASSGGDSSYNSPLH
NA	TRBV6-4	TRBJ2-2	ASSDTDKNTGELF
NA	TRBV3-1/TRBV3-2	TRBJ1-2	ASSQDRAGIGVYGYT